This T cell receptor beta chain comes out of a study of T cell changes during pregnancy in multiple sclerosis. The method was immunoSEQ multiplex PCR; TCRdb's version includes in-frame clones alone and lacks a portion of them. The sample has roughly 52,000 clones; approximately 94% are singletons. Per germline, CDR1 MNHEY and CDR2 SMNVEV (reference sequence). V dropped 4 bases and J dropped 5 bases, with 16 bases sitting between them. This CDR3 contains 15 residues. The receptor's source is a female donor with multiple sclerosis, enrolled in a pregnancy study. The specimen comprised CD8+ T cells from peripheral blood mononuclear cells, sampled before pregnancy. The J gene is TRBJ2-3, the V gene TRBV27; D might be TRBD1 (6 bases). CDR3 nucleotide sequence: TGTGCCAGCAGTTACAGGGCGCTGAGGGGAGATACGCAGTATTTT. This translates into CASSYRALRGDTQYF.